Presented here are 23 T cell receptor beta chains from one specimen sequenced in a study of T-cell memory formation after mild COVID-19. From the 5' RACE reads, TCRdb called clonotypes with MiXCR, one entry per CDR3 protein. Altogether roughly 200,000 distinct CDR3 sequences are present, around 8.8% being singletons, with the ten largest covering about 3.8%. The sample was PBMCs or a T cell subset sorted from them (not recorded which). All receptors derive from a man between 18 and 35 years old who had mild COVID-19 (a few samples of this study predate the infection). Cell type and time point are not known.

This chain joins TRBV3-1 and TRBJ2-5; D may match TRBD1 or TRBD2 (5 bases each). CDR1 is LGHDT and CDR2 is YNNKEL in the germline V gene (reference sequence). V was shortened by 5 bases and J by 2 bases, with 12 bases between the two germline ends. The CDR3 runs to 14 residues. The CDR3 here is CASSTSGAQETQYF. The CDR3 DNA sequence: TGTGCCAGCAGCACCTCCGGGGCTCAAGAGACCCAGTACTTC.

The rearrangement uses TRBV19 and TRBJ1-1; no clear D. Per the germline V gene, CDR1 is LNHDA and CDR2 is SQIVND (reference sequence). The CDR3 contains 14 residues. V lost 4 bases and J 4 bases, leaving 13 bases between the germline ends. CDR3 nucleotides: TGTGCCAGTAGTAGTTCATATCCAGCCACTGAAGCTTTCTTT. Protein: CASSSSYPATEAFF.

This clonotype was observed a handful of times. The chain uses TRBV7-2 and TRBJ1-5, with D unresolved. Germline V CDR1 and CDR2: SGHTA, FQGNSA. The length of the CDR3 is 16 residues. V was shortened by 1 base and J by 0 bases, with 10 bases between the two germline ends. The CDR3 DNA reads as TGTGCCAGCAGCTTAGGACATGGATATAGCAATCAGCCCCAGCATTTT. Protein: CASSLGHGYSNQPQHF.

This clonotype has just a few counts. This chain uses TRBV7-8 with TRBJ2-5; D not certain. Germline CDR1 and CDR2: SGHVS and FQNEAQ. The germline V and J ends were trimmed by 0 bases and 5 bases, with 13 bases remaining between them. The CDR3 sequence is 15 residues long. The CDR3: CASSLARVGAETQYF. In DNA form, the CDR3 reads TGTGCCAGCAGCTTAGCGCGAGTGGGCGCGGAGACCCAGTACTTC.

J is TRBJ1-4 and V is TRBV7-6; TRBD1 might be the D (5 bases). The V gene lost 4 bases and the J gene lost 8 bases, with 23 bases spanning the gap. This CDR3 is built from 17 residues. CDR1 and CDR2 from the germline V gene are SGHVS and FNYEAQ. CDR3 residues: CASSSTPLPRDSEKLFF. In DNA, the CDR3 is TGTGCCAGCAGCTCAACTCCACTCCCCAGGGATTCCGAAAAACTGTTTTTT.

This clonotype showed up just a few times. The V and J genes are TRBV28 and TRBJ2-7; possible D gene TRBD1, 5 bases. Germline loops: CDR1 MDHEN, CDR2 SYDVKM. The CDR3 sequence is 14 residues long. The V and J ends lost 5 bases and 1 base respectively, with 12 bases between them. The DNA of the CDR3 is TGTGCCAGCAGTCCCGGACACCAGTCCTACGAGCAGTACGTC. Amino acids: CASSPGHQSYEQYV.

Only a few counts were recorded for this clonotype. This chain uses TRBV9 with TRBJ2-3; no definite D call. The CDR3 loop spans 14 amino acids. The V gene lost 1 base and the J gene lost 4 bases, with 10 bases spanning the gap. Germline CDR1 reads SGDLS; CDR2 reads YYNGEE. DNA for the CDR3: TGTGCCAGCAGCGTATACCCTACGTCAGATACGCAGTATTTT. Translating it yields CASSVYPTSDTQYF.

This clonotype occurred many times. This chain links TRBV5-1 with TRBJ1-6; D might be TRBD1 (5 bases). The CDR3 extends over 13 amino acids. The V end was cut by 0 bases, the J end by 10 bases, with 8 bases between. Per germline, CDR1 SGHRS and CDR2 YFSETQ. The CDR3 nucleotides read TGCGCCAGCAGCTTGGAGGGGAGCTCACCCCTCCACTTT. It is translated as CASSLEGSSPLHF.

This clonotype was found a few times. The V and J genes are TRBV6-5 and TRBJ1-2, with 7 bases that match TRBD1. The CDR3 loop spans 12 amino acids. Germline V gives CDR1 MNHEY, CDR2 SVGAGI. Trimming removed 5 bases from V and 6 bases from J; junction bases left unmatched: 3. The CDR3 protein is CASSERGHGYTF. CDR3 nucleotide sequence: TGTGCCAGCAGTGAAAGGGGGCATGGCTACACCTTC.

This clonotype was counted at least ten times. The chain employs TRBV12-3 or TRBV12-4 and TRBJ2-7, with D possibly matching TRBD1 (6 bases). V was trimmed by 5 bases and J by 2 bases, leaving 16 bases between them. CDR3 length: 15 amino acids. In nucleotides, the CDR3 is TGTGCCAGCAGTCTCTACCGGACAGACACCTACGAGCAGTACTTC. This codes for CASSLYRTDTYEQYF.

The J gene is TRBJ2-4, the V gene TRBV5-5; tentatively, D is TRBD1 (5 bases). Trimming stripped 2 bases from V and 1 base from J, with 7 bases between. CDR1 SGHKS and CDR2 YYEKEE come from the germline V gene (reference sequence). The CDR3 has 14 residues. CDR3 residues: CASSFQGAKNIQYF. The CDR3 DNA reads TGTGCCAGCAGCTTCCAGGGCGCCAAAAACATTCAGTACTTC.

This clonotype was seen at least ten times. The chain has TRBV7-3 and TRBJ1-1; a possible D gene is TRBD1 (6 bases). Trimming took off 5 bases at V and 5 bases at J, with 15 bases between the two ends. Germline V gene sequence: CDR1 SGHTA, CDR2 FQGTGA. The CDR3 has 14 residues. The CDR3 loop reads CASSPQGRRTEAFF. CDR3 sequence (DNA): TGTGCCAGCAGCCCACAGGGTAGGAGGACTGAAGCTTTCTTT. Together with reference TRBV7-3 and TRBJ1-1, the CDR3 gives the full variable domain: GAGVSQTPSNKVTEKGKYVELRCDPISGHTALYWYRQSLGQGPEFLIYFQGTGAADDSGLPNDRFFAVRPEGSVSTLKIQRTERGDSAVYLCASSPQGRRTEAFFGQGTRLTVV.

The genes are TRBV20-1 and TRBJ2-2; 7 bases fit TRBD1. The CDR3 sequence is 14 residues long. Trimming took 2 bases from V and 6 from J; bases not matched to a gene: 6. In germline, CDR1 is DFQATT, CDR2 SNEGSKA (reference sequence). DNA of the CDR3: TGCAGTGCTAGATCGGGGCAGGGGGCCGGGGAGCTGTTTTTT. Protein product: CSARSGQGAGELFF.

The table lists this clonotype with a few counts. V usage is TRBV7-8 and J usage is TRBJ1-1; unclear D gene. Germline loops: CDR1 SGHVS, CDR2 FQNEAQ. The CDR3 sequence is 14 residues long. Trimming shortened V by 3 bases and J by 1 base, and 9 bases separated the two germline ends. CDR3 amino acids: CASSFWVGNTEAFF. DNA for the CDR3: TGTGCCAGCAGCTTTTGGGTCGGGAACACTGAAGCTTTCTTT. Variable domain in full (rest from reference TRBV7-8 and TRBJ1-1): GAGVSQSPRYKVAKRGQDVALRCDPISGHVSLFWYQQALGQGPEFLTYFQNEAQLDKSGLPSDRFFAERPEGSVSTLKIQRTQQEDSAVYLCASSFWVGNTEAFFGQGTRLTVV.

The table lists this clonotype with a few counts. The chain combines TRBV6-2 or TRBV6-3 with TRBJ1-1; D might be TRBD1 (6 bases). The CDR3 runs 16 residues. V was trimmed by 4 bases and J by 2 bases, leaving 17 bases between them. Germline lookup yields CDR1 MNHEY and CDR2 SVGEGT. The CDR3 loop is CASSSHGDRSNTEAFF. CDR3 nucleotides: TGTGCCAGCAGTTCGCACGGAGACAGGTCAAACACTGAAGCTTTCTTT.

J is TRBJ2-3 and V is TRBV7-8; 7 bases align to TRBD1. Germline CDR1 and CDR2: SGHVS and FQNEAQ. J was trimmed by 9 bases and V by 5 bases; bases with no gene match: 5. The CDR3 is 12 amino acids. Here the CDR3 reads CASSGLTGTQYF. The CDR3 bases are TGTGCCAGCAGCGGCTTGACAGGGACGCAGTATTTT. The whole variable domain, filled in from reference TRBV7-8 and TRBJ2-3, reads GAGVSQSPRYKVAKRGQDVALRCDPISGHVSLFWYQQALGQGPEFLTYFQNEAQLDKSGLPSDRFFAERPEGSVSTLKIQRTQQEDSAVYLCASSGLTGTQYFGPGTRLTVL.

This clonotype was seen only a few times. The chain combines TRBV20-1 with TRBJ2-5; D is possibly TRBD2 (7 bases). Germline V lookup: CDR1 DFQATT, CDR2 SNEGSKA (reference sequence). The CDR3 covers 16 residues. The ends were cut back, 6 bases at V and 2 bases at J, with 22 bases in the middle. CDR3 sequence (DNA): TGCAGTGCCGAGCGTTTCCTACAGGGAGGGCAAGAGACCCAGTACTTC. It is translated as CSAERFLQGGQETQYF.

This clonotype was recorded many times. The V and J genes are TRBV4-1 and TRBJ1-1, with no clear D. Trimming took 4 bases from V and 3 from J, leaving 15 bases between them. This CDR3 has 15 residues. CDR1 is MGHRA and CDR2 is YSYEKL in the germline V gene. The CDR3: CASSRSSLRDTEAFF. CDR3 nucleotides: TGCGCCAGCAGCCGATCGTCCCTACGGGACACTGAAGCTTTCTTT.

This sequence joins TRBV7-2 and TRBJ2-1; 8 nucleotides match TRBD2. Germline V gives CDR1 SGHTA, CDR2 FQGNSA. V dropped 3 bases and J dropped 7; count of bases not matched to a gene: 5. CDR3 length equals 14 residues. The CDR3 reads CASSFSGGRNEQFF. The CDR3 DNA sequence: TGTGCCAGCAGCTTCTCGGGGGGGAGGAATGAGCAGTTCTTC.

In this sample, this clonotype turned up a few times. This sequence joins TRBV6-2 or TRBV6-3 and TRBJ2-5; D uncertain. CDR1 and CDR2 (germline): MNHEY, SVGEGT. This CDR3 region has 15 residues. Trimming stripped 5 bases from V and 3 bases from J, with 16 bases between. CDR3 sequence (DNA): TGTGCCAGCAGTGGCGGCAGCCCCACTGAAGAGACCCAGTACTTC. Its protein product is CASSGGSPTEETQYF.

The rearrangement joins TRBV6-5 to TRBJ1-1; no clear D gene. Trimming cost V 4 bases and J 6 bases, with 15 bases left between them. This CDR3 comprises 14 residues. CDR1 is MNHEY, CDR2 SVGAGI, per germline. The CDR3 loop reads CASSWSAGSAEAFF. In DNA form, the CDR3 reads TGTGCCAGCAGTTGGTCTGCGGGGTCGGCTGAAGCTTTCTTT.

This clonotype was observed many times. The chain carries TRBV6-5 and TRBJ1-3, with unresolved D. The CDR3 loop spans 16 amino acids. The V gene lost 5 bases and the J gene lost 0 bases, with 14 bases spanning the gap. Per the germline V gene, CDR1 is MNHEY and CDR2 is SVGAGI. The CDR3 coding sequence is TGTGCCAGCAGTGTCTCACAGAGGGCCTCTGGAAACACCATATATTTT. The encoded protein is CASSVSQRASGNTIYF.

The CDR3 nucleotides read TGTGCCAGCAGCATCCAAACGAAGTATGGCTACACCTTC. Its translation is CASSIQTKYGYTF. The chain joins TRBV28 to TRBJ1-2; D unresolved. V was pared by 6 bases and J by 5 bases, with 13 bases between. In germline, CDR1 is MDHEN, CDR2 SYDVKM. CDR3 length: 13 amino acids.